The clone carrying this TCR beta chain was observed at least ten times. CDR3 length: 14 amino acids. Germline V gives CDR1 SGHTA, CDR2 FQGNSA. V was pared by 3 bases and J by 3 bases, with 12 bases between. The data originate from a study of T cell repertoires in cytomegalovirus infection. MiXCR was run by TCRdb on the reads, yielding one entry per CDR3 protein. The top ten clones hold roughly 16% of a sample with 250,000 to 300,000 distinct CDR3 sequences, approximately 9% of them seen once. This chain joins TRBV7-2 and TRBJ2-7, with D tentatively TRBD2 (6 bases). This receptor was identified in a human donor in good health (CMV status not recorded). Some clones in this sample may be carry-over from other donors' samples. Sequenced sample: PBMCs. Written as DNA, the CDR3 is TGTGCCAGCAGCTTTTCGGAGGGGAACTACGAGCAGTACTTC. As protein: CASSFSEGNYEQYF.